This TCR beta chain was obtained from a study of blood T cells in healthy people across ages. CDR3 size: 19 residues. Alongside a J-beta primer mix, a sample-barcoded 5' primer served in a second PCR lasting about 7 to 11 cycles. A template-switch adaptor with 12 random nucleotides tagged each cDNA molecule. TCRdb re-called the 5' RACE reads through MiXCR, storing one row per CDR3 protein. The table lists about 930,000 distinct CDR3 sequences, roughly 29% of them singletons, with approximately 10% in the top ten. These data are also associated with another study on T cells of mothers and their children.

What was sequenced was blood. This rearrangement joins TRBV21-1 to TRBJ1-2; TRBD1, as called in the table, went unchecked against the DNA. TRBV21-1 is a pseudogene locus. The TCR originated in a woman in her thirties or forties in good health. The CDR3 sequence is CASSKGGGTATATNYGYTF. The CDR3 DNA reads TGTGCCAGCAGCAAAGGAGGAGGGACCGCGACAGCCACGAACTATGGCTACACCTTC.